Each of the 27 T cell receptor beta chains below was sequenced from the same sample in a study of blood T cell repertoires in COVID-19. The table came from immunoSEQ multiplex PCR; TCRdb's copy has only in-frame clones and leaves some out. Found here are 250,000 or so clones, around nine tenths of them singletons; the top ten hold approximately 3.4%. The material sequenced was PBMCs or T cells enriched from blood (not recorded which). The source is a woman aged 40 to 55 who had been exposed to COVID-19.

This clone appeared a single time. The V and J genes are TRBV11-2 and TRBJ1-1; D is uncertain. V was clipped by 0 bases and J by 5 bases, with 13 bases between them. Germline values: CDR1 SGHAT, CDR2 FQNNGV. CDR3 length equals 15 residues. CDR3 sequence (DNA): TGTGCCAGCAGCTTAGAAGGGAGGGTGGGTACTGAAGCTTTCTTT. It translates to CASSLEGRVGTEAFF.

J is TRBJ2-2 and V is TRBV19, with D possibly TRBD1 on 5 matching bases. There are 17 residues in the CDR3. CDR1 is LNHDA and CDR2 is SQIVND in the germline V gene (reference sequence). V lost 3 bases and J lost 6, with 20 bases in between. CDR3 sequence reads: CASSISPTGTLAGELFF. The CDR3 DNA follows: TGTGCCAGTAGTATTTCCCCAACAGGTACCCTCGCCGGGGAGCTGTTTTTT.

The rearrangement uses TRBV6-2 or TRBV6-3 and TRBJ1-5; D is perhaps TRBD1 (5 bases). Trimming took off 2 bases at V and 6 bases at J, with 11 bases between the two ends. The V gene's germline CDR1 is MNHEY and CDR2 SVGEGT. This CDR3 has 14 residues. CDR3 bases: TGTGCCAGCAGTTACATTGGGGCCCGTCAGCCCCAGCATTTT. This sequence encodes CASSYIGARQPQHF.

In this sample, this clone turned up once. CDR3 protein: CASSLGPGQGAIEQYF. The DNA of the CDR3 is TGTGCCAGCAGCCTTGGACCGGGACAGGGGGCGATCGAGCAGTACTTC. The genes are TRBV14 and TRBJ2-7, with 12 nucleotides matching TRBD1. V lost 4 bases, J lost 6 bases, and 10 bases stayed unmatched. The CDR3 extends over 16 amino acids. The V gene's germline CDR1 is SGHDN and CDR2 FVKESK. Drawing the rest from reference TRBV14 and TRBJ2-7, the complete variable domain is EAGVTQFPSHSVIEKGQTVTLRCDPISGHDNLYWYRRVMGKEIKFLLHFVKESKQDESGMPNNRFLAERTGGTYSTLKVQPAELEDSGVYFCASSLGPGQGAIEQYFGPGTRLTVT.

The chain carries TRBV15 and TRBJ2-3; 9 bases line up with TRBD2. Germline V CDR1 and CDR2: LNHNV, YYDKDF (reference sequence). Trimming took 5 bases from V and 2 from J; bases not matched to a gene: 11. CDR3 length: 17 amino acids. The CDR3 is CATSENPGLAFTDTQYF. CDR3 nucleotide sequence: TGTGCCACCAGCGAAAATCCGGGACTAGCCTTCACAGATACGCAGTATTTT.

The genes are TRBV7-9 and TRBJ1-1, with a weak D call TRBD1 (5 bases). CDR1 and CDR2 from the germline V gene are SEHNR and FQNEAQ (reference sequence). The CDR3 length is 14 residues. V was trimmed by 2 bases and J by 4 bases, leaving 11 bases between them. The CDR3 region is CASSLIQGTTEAFF. The CDR3 bases are TGTGCCAGCAGCTTAATTCAGGGAACCACTGAAGCTTTCTTT. The full variable domain, in which reference TRBV7-9 and TRBJ1-1 provide the parts outside the CDR3, is DTGVSQNPRHKITKRGQNVTFRCDPISEHNRLYWYRQTLGQGPEFLTYFQNEAQLEKSRLLSDRFSAERPKGSFSTLEIQRTEQGDSAMYLCASSLIQGTTEAFFGQGTRLTVV.

The J gene is TRBJ1-4, the V gene TRBV9, with 7 bases fitting TRBD1. CDR1 is SGDLS and CDR2 is YYNGEE in the germline V gene. This CDR3 is 14 amino acids long. Trimming removed 3 bases from V and 7 bases from J; junction bases left unmatched: 6. CDR3 region: CASSASTGVEKLFF. The CDR3 nucleotides are TGTGCCAGCAGCGCGTCAACAGGGGTTGAAAAACTGTTTTTT. Using reference TRBV9 and TRBJ1-4 for the parts outside the CDR3, the full variable domain is DSGVTQTPKHLITATGQRVTLRCSPRSGDLSVYWYQQSLDQGLQFLIQYYNGEERAKGNILERFSAQQFPDLHSELNLSSLELGDSALYFCASSASTGVEKLFFGSGTQLSVL.

The chain employs TRBV7-9 and TRBJ2-3, with D possibly TRBD2 on 5 matching bases. The CDR3 loop spans 14 amino acids. In germline, CDR1 is SEHNR, CDR2 FQNEAQ (reference sequence). Trimming stripped 4 bases from V and 6 bases from J, with 14 bases between. CDR3: CASSSSGMRDTQYF. CDR3 DNA: TGTGCCAGCAGCTCCTCCGGGATGCGCGATACGCAGTATTTT. Variable domain in full (rest from reference TRBV7-9 and TRBJ2-3): DTGVSQNPRHKITKRGQNVTFRCDPISEHNRLYWYRQTLGQGPEFLTYFQNEAQLEKSRLLSDRFSAERPKGSFSTLEIQRTEQGDSAMYLCASSSSGMRDTQYFGPGTRLTVL.

This chain joins TRBV7-9 and TRBJ2-7; maybe TRBD1 (6 bases). Germline V gene lookup returns CDR1 SEHNR and CDR2 FQNEAQ (reference sequence). The CDR3 has 14 amino acids. The V end lost 4 bases, the J end lost 5 bases, and 15 bases lay between the germline ends. The CDR3 sequence is CASSSQTGGNEQYF. CDR3 sequence (DNA): TGTGCCAGCAGCTCACAGACAGGCGGTAACGAGCAGTACTTC.

Comment on this clone: Since no conserved phenylalanine or tryptophan closes the CDR3, a read error is the likely cause. It is unclear where the CDR3 begins or ends on the DNA, so no DNA is shown, and the CDR3 is as TCRdb lists it. The genes are TRBV14 and TRBJ1-5; the table's D call of TRBD1 was not tested on the DNA. Inclusive of both ends, the CDR3 amounts to 11 amino acids. The germline V gene has CDR1 SGHDN and CDR2 FVKESK. This chain's CDR3 is CASSRNRPPDS.

CDR3 sequence (DNA): TGTGCCAGCAGCCAAGGTCGGACAGGGTCCTACGAGCAGTACTTC. Its translation: CASSQGRTGSYEQYF. The chain has TRBV14 and TRBJ2-7; TRBD1 aligns across 8 bases. Losses at the gene ends were 1 base for V and 1 base for J; bases not matched to a gene: 3. CDR3 size: 15 residues. Per germline, CDR1 SGHDN and CDR2 FVKESK.

The J gene is TRBJ2-7, the V gene TRBV14, with D maybe TRBD1 (6 bases). This CDR3 is built from 15 residues. Germline V gives CDR1 SGHDN, CDR2 FVKESK. Trimming shortened V by 1 base and J by 3 bases, and 13 bases separated the two germline ends. CDR3 residues: CASSQGQAIFYEQYF. CDR3 DNA sequence: TGTGCCAGCAGCCAAGGACAGGCGATATTCTACGAGCAGTACTTC.

The chain uses TRBV3-1 (or the pseudogene TRBV3-2) and TRBJ2-2; 8 bases map to TRBD1. This CDR3 is built from 12 residues. From germline, CDR1 is LGHDT and CDR2 YNNKEL (reference sequence). V gave up 7 bases and J gave up 7 bases; unmatched junction bases: 2. CDR3: CASTGGHGELFF. The CDR3 DNA reads TGTGCCAGCACAGGGGGCCACGGGGAGCTGTTTTTT.

The chain is built from TRBV3-1 (or the pseudogene TRBV3-2) and TRBJ1-1, with 9 bases aligning to TRBD1. Germline CDR1 and CDR2: LGHDT and YNNKEL (reference sequence). V was clipped by 5 bases and J by 0 bases; unmatched bases: 7. This CDR3 is built from 16 residues. The CDR3 sequence is CASSSHRGLMNTEAFF. The CDR3 DNA reads TGTGCCAGCAGCTCTCACAGGGGGCTTATGAACACTGAAGCTTTCTTT.

The chain links TRBV5-4 to TRBJ1-2, with 8 bases lining up with TRBD1. Trimming removed 4 bases from V and 2 bases from J; junction bases left unmatched: 7. CDR3 length: 15 amino acids. Germline V gives CDR1 SGHNT, CDR2 YYREEE (reference sequence). The CDR3 spells CASSLMDRENYGYTF. CDR3 nucleotide sequence: TGTGCCAGCAGCCTTATGGACAGGGAGAACTATGGCTACACCTTC.

This clone was recorded only once. V gene TRBV19 combines with J gene TRBJ2-2; perhaps TRBD2 as D (6 bases). Trimming removed 7 bases at V and 2 bases at J, with 14 bases between. CDR3 length: 15 amino acids. Germline V gene sequence: CDR1 LNHDA, CDR2 SQIVND (reference sequence). In DNA, the CDR3 is TGTGCCAGTACCATGGGGGGTGGAAACACCGGGGAGCTGTTTTTT. Translation gives CASTMGGGNTGELFF.

The chain couples TRBV28 to TRBJ2-5; 9 nucleotides match TRBD1. V trimming: 6 bases; J trimming: 4 bases; junction bases outside the gene matches: 9. Looked up from germline, CDR1 is MDHEN and CDR2 is SYDVKM. CDR3 length: 15 residues. For the CDR3, the DNA is TGTGCCAGCAGATCCGCACAGGGGGCATCAGAGACCCAGTACTTC. Translation gives CASRSAQGASETQYF.

This clone was found once. The chain joins TRBV3-1 (or the pseudogene TRBV3-2) to TRBJ2-2, with D tentatively TRBD1 (5 bases). The ends were cut back, 4 bases at V and 1 base at J, with 13 bases in the middle. The CDR3 has 16 residues. Per germline, CDR1 LGHDT and CDR2 YNNKEL (reference sequence). The DNA of the CDR3 is TGTGCCAGCAGCCGGCAGGGTACCAAGAACACCGGGGAGCTGTTTTTT. Translation gives CASSRQGTKNTGELFF.

This chain joins TRBV27 and TRBJ2-5, with D uncertain. The CDR3 covers 12 residues. In germline, CDR1 is MNHEY, CDR2 SMNVEV (reference sequence). V was trimmed by 6 bases and J by 9 bases, leaving 14 bases between them. In DNA form, the CDR3 reads TGTGCCAGCAGCCCTAGTCCCGTTCCCCAGTACTTC. Its protein is CASSPSPVPQYF.

The CDR3 protein is CASSGASTNEKLFF. For the CDR3, the DNA is TGTGCCAGCTCTGGGGCTTCAACTAATGAAAAACTGTTTTTT. The chain recombines TRBV9 with TRBJ1-4, with D possibly being TRBD1 (5 bases). V was pared by 7 bases and J by 0 bases, with 10 bases between. This CDR3 spans 14 amino acids. CDR1 and CDR2 (germline): SGDLS, YYNGEE.

The genes are TRBV12-5 and TRBJ1-5; D possibly corresponds to TRBD1 (6 bases). Per germline, CDR1 LGHNT and CDR2 FRNRAP. CDR3 length: 13 residues. V lost 6 bases, J lost 5 bases, and 11 bases lay in between. The CDR3 DNA reads as TGTGCTAGTGGCCGGGACATTTATCAGCCCCAGCATTTT. Translation: CASGRDIYQPQHF.

The sample holds one count of this clone. J is TRBJ2-4 and V is TRBV5-1, with D perhaps TRBD1 (6 bases). In germline, CDR1 is SGHRS, CDR2 YFSETQ. The CDR3 has 16 residues. V dropped 0 bases and J dropped 3 bases, with 13 bases sitting between them. The CDR3: CASSLGQDLNKNIQYF. CDR3 nucleotides: TGCGCCAGCAGCTTGGGACAGGACCTAAACAAAAACATTCAGTACTTC.

This rearrangement joins TRBV18 to TRBJ2-2, with 8 bases fitting TRBD1. The length of the CDR3 is 16 residues. J gave up 3 bases and V 3 bases, and 6 bases lay outside the gene matches. From germline, CDR1 is KGHSH and CDR2 LQKENI. This CDR3 is CASSPRQGFHTGELFF. In nucleotides, the CDR3 is TGTGCCAGCTCACCCCGACAGGGGTTTCACACCGGGGAGCTGTTTTTT. The full variable domain, completed using reference TRBV18 and TRBJ2-2, is NAGVMQNPRHLVRRRGQEARLRCSPMKGHSHVYWYRQLPEEGLKFMVYLQKENIIDESGMPKERFSAEFPKEGPSILRIQQVVRGDSAAYFCASSPRQGFHTGELFFGEGSRLTVL.

This clone came up a few times. V and J are TRBV7-9 and TRBJ1-2; tentative D call: TRBD1 (5 bases). Per germline, CDR1 SEHNR and CDR2 FQNEAQ (reference sequence). The ends were cut back, 7 bases at V and 13 bases at J, with 22 bases in the middle. The CDR3 loop spans 13 amino acids. The chain's CDR3 is CASTPPGEGLSTF. The DNA of the CDR3 is TGTGCCAGCACCCCGCCGGGGGAAGGGCTTTCCACCTTC.

The V gene is TRBV7-3, the J gene TRBJ2-1; 7 positions match TRBD2. V shed 2 bases and J 6 bases; nucleotides not matched to a gene: 7. Germline V gene sequence: CDR1 SGHTA, CDR2 FQGTGA. The CDR3 loop spans 15 amino acids. CDR3 nucleotides: TGTGCCAGCAGCTTATATCTAGCGGCCTTCAATGAGCAGTTCTTC. Protein: CASSLYLAAFNEQFF.

V and J are TRBV6-6 and TRBJ2-7; D uncertain. CDR3 length: 16 amino acids. Trimming took off 7 bases at V and 0 bases at J, with 19 bases between the two ends. Germline V gene lookup returns CDR1 MNHNY and CDR2 SVGAGI (reference sequence). The CDR3 is CASTLYGRSSSYEQYF. The CDR3 bases are TGTGCCAGCACCCTATATGGTCGTAGTAGCTCCTACGAGCAGTACTTC.

The V gene is TRBV2, the J gene TRBJ1-5; a possible D gene is TRBD1 (5 bases). Germline lookup yields CDR1 SNHLY and CDR2 FYNNEI. The CDR3 is 15 residues long. Trimming removed 3 bases from V and 1 base from J, with 10 bases in between. The DNA of the CDR3 is TGTGCCAGCAGTGAGAGTCAGGGAAGCAATCAGCCCCAGCATTTT. Its translation: CASSESQGSNQPQHF.